This TCR beta chain was captured by sequencing in a study of blood T cell repertoires in COVID-19. Study details: Italy, Spain and the United States were the sources of the convalescent and acute COVID-19 samples. PBMCs, B-cell-depleted T cells, or T cells provided the cDNA or gDNA that made up the material.

Germline V CDR1 and CDR2: MGHDK, SYGVNS. CDR3 length: 17 amino acids. Trimming removed 1 base from V and 0 bases from J, with 10 bases in between. Per the original data handling: Amplification of reference gene primers provided the estimated nucleated cell counts. Sequencing used immunoSEQ multiplex PCR; TCRdb keeps in-frame clones, though not all of them. V and J calls and clone size come straight from that table; D and trimming were deduced from the DNA. The repertoire holds some 190,000 clones, with around 83% as singletons. This sequence was found in a woman aged 60-75 years with acute or convalescent COVID-19. Sequenced material: peripheral blood. V is TRBV25-1 and J is TRBJ2-6; D unclear. The CDR3 loop reads CASSESTASSGANVLTF. CDR3 DNA sequence: TGTGCCAGCAGTGAATCGACGGCTAGCTCTGGGGCCAACGTCCTGACTTTC.